This T cell receptor (beta chain) was captured in a study of radiation and T cells in renal cell carcinoma (dated by TCRdb to 2020 to 2022). Study-wide context: TCR beta sequencing covered over 50 samples in total, comprising around 26 tumors and roughly 27 peripheral blood samples. The final blood draw took place at 4 weeks after radiation, the same time as nephrectomy. Across all 50 or so samples, 4 million to 5 million unique CDR3 nucleotide sequences encoding some 2.6 million unique CDR3 amino acid sequences were identified. General findings and caveats noted by the study authors: With a single-armed trial design, the study had no way to address how radiation dose or scheduling affects the TCR repertoire. Because pretreatment tumor biopsies were not available, the study could not determine whether clonotypes were already present within the tumor at baseline. Dynamics of the blood repertoire were not tracked past 4 weeks after treatment. Top tumor clonotypes rose in blood from baseline to 2 weeks post-radiation, then contracted by 4 weeks, suggesting transient expansion of tumor-resident clones.

As to this clone: Its cognate antigen has yet to be identified. The record has no base qualities; no much larger clone is one base away.

The immunoSEQ kit was used, according to the manufacturer's recommendations, to generate TCR beta libraries from genomic DNA. To prepare libraries, a first multiplex PCR with proprietary primers was run, followed by a second PCR that added unique barcodes, and a bead cleanup was done after each round. Each sample batch included a kit-provided positive control reaction and a negative control reaction. The final libraries were assessed on an Agilent 4200 TapeStation D1000 ScreenTape, pooled by volume, and quantified by qPCR. Sequencing was performed on an Illumina NextSeq500 using a MidOutput 150-cycle cartridge, with 156 Read1 cycles, 15 Index1 cycles, and the kit custom primers. The pooled library was loaded at approximately 1 pM, with a 20% PhiX control spiked in. On the authors' methods: Vendor-processed data were analyzed in R, and a clonotype was defined as all T cells sharing the same CDR3 nucleotide sequence. For clone abundance analyses, frequencies were normalized to the 10,000 most abundant clones in each sample. Public T cell clones, which averaged fewer than five per sample, were removed prior to analysis. A difference in abundance of at least 32-fold between compartments was used to define tumor-enriched and baseline blood-enriched clonotypes. A beta-binomial differential abundance model was applied to find clonotypes that expanded or contracted between blood time points. Tumor-blood repertoire similarity was measured with the Baroni-Urbani and Buser coefficient, and group comparisons used two-tailed Wilcoxon tests in R. TCRdb took over this immuneACCESS table, retaining in-frame rearrangements with V and J assigned. Such tables are incomplete; in checked studies, under half of the missing clones stem from an unresolved V gene, and the remainder is unexplained. That table furnishes V, J and clone size, whereas the DNA furnished D and trimming. For this sample there are around 170,000 clones; about 87% appear just once. The ten most abundant clones make up approximately 10% of the sample.

The V end loses 3 bases and the J end loses 2 bases, and a stretch of 16 bases separates them. The cysteine opens and the phenylalanine closes a CDR3 of 16 amino acids. Only the CDR3 DNA is retained, 48 bases long and in frame from the first base. Based on the germline V gene, the CDR1 and CDR2 sequences are MNHNS and SASEGT. The time point label on this specimen signifies: blood 4 weeks post-SBRT, at nephrectomy. According to the study, the label for this sample's treatment or condition signals: 15 Gy SBRT to primary tumor, nephrectomy 4 weeks later. Samples were obtained from a clinical trial, in which 15 Gy stereotactic body radiation therapy was delivered to primary renal cell carcinomas and nephrectomy was performed 4 weeks later. To follow tumor-enriched clonotypes, serial peripheral blood was collected from radiation-treated patients at baseline and at 2 weeks and 4 weeks after SBRT. Every patient had renal cell carcinoma of clear cell pathology. The QIAamp DNA Blood Mini Kit (Qiagen) was used to prepare genomic DNA for TCR sequencing. Only samples passing all quality control checks were included in the analyses.

This specimen consisted of blood, obtained from a patient whose treatment included radiotherapy and nephrectomy. The receptor's source is a woman aged 45-59 years with renal cell carcinoma. The chain uses TRBV6-1 and TRBJ2-5, and TRBD1 may be the D gene, going by 5 matching bases. The DNA sequence follows: TGTGCCAGCAGTGATAGGGGCAGAAGGGATCAAGAGACCCAGTACTTC. This gives the protein CASSDRGRRDQETQYF.